These T cell receptor beta chains were read from a single sample in a study of cytomegalovirus exposure and HLA in healthy donors. The assay was immunoSEQ multiplex PCR, and TCRdb's table has in-frame clones only and misses some. The sample yields around 34,000 clones, of which the top ten take up approximately 2%. Sequenced: PBMCs. These receptors were obtained from a woman aged 40 to 50 in good health and CMV-seropositive. The CDR3 runs from the conserved cysteine through the conserved F or W. Each record gives: J gene, V gene, D gene, CDR3 DNA, CDR3 protein. D genes are given only for firm matches.

TRBJ1-5,TRBV7-9,.,TGTGCCAGCAGTCCTTCAGGGGAGCGAGCTCAGCCCCAGCATTTT,CASSPSGERAQPQHF
TRBJ2-3,TRBV5-1,.,TGCGCCAGCAGCTTGGCCGCGGCTAGCACAGATACGCAGTATTTT,CASSLAAASTDTQYF
TRBJ1-4,TRBV5-1,TRBD1,TGCGCCAGCAGCTTGGGCACGAGGACAGGGGCTGAAAAACTGTTTTTT,CASSLGTRTGAEKLFF
TRBJ2-1,TRBV7-7,.,TGTGCTAGCAGCTCCAGCAGGGTCAATGAGCAGTTCTTC,CASSSSRVNEQFF
TRBJ1-2,TRBV11-2,.,TGTGCCAGCAGCTTAGAACTAGGCTCCAACTATGGCTACACCTTC,CASSLELGSNYGYTF
TRBJ1-1,TRBV27,.,TGTGCCAGCAGCCCGAGGTTCCCGAACACTGAAGCTTTCTTT,CASSPRFPNTEAFF
TRBJ2-7,TRBV5-6,.,TGTGCCAGCAGCCGAGTGGACAGCCCCTACGAGCAGTACTTC,CASSRVDSPYEQYF
TRBJ1-1,TRBV19,.,TGTGCCAGTAGGGAGGGACCTGGACAAAGGCATGCTTTCTTT,CASREGPGQRHAFF
TRBJ2-7,TRBV27,TRBD1,TGTGCCAGCAGTTTAACCGGGACAGGGGTGGCATACGAGCAGTACTTC,CASSLTGTGVAYEQYF
TRBJ1-4,TRBV4-2,.,TGTGCCAGCAGCCAAGATTTGGGACTGCATTACGGTGGGGGGAATGAAAAACTGTTTTTT,CASSQDLGLHYGGGNEKLFF
TRBJ1-2,TRBV19,.,TGTGCCAGCTGGACAGTCGTATATGGCTACACCTTC,CASWTVVYGYTF
TRBJ1-1,TRBV2,TRBD1,TGTGCCAGCAGTGTCGAGGACAGGCGGGCTTTCTTT,CASSVEDRRAFF
TRBJ2-1,TRBV5-5,TRBD2,TGTGCCAGCAGCTACGCCGGGACTACCAATGAGCAGTTCTTC,CASSYAGTTNEQFF
TRBJ1-1,TRBV30,.,TGTGCCACAAGGACAGCCAACACTGAAGCTTTCTTT,CATRTANTEAFF
TRBJ2-3,TRBV11-2,.,TGTGCCAGCAGCTTTAATACGGGAATGATGGGAAATACGCAGTATTTT,CASSFNTGMMGNTQYF
TRBJ1-4,TRBV10-2,.,TGCGCCAGCAGTGAAATCGCGGGAAGTCGGGAAAAACTGTTTTTT,CASSEIAGSREKLFF
TRBJ2-3,TRBV2,.,TGTGCCAGCAGTGTAGGAGAGAGAAGAGGGGATACGCAGTATTTT,CASSVGERRGDTQYF
TRBJ1-1,TRBV10-3,.,TGTGCCATCAGTGAGTCGGAAAGAGGCACTGAAGCTTTCTTT,CAISESERGTEAFF
TRBJ1-5,TRBV19,.,TGTGCCAGTAGTCCCGGCCTCGGGACTTCTGCGCCCCAGCATTTT,CASSPGLGTSAPQHF
TRBJ1-1,TRBV30,TRBD1,TGTGCCTGGAGTGCCTTTGACAGGGACCGTGAAGCTTTCTTT,CAWSAFDRDREAFF
TRBJ2-2,TRBV9,.,TGTGCCAGCAGCGTGGCCGCAACCGGGGAGCTGTTTTTT,CASSVAATGELFF
TRBJ1-6,TRBV6-5,.,TGTGCCAGCAGGGACAGTGACTCACCCCTCCACTTT,CASRDSDSPLHF
TRBJ2-6,TRBV4-1,TRBD1,TGCGCCAGCAGCCCCCAAACCGGGACAGATTTAAGGGCCAACGTCCTGACTTTC,CASSPQTGTDLRANVLTF
TRBJ2-5,TRBV9,TRBD2,TGTGCCAGCAGCTCAACACCGGGACTAGCGGAGACCCAGTACTTC,CASSSTPGLAETQYF
TRBJ2-7,TRBV28,.,TGTGCCAGCCGTATAGACAGTTCCTACGAGCAGTACTTC,CASRIDSSYEQYF
TRBJ2-2,TRBV5-1,TRBD1,TGCGCCAGCAGCTTGGTTACAGGGGACACCGGGGAGCTGTTTTTT,CASSLVTGDTGELFF
TRBJ2-1,TRBV28,.,TGTGCCAGCAGTTTATCAGGGGAAGGTGAGCAGTTCTTC,CASSLSGEGEQFF
TRBJ1-1,TRBV11-2,.,TGTGCCAGCAGCCTCCAGGGGACTGAAGCTTTCTTT,CASSLQGTEAFF
TRBJ1-1,TRBV11-1,TRBD1,TGTGCCAGCAGCTTGACAGGGGGCAGGTTAGGGGACACTGAAGCTTTCTTT,CASSLTGGRLGDTEAFF
TRBJ2-3,TRBV4-2,.,TGTGCCAGCAGCCAAGAACCCGGGGGAAGCACAGATACGCAGTATTTT,CASSQEPGGSTDTQYF
TRBJ1-2,TRBV6-1,.,TGTGCCAGCAGTGACAGGGATCGGCGTGGCTACACCTTC,CASSDRDRRGYTF
TRBJ2-1,TRBV5-1,.,TGCGCCAGCACAATTAGCGGCTCCTACAATGAGCAGTTCTTC,CASTISGSYNEQFF
TRBJ2-1,TRBV30,TRBD2,TGTGCCTGGCGACTAGCGGGGGGGAGCTGGGGAAATGAGCAGTTCTTC,CAWRLAGGSWGNEQFF